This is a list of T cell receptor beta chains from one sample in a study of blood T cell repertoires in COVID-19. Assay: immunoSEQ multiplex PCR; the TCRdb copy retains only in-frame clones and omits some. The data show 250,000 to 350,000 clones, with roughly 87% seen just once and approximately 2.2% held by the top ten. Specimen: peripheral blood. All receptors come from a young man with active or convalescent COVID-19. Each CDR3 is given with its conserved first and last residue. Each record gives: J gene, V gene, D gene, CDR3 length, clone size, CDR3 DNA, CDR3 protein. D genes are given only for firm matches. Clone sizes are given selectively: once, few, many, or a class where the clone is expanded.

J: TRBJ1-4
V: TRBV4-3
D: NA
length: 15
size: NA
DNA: TGCGCCAGCAGCCAAGGGCCTGCAACTAATGAAAAACTGTTTTTT
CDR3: CASSQGPATNEKLFF

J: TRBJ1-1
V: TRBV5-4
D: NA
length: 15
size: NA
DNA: TGTGCCAGCAGCTCCGTCGGGCAGGGGAACACTGAAGCTTTCTTT
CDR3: CASSSVGQGNTEAFF

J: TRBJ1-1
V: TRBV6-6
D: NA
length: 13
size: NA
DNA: TGTGCCAGCTCATCCGCAGAGAACACTGAAGCTTTCTTT
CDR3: CASSSAENTEAFF

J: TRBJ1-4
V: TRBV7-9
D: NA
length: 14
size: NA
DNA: TGTGCCAGCAGCTTAGCGGGGGCAAAGGAAAAACTGTTTTTT
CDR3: CASSLAGAKEKLFF

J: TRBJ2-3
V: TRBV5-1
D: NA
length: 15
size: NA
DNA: TGCGCCAGCAGCTCCTGGACATCCGGCACAGATACGCAGTATTTT
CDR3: CASSSWTSGTDTQYF

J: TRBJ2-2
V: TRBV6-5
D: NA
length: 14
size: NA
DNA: TGTGCCAGCACCGGGCAGGGGGGCACCGGGGAGCTGTTTTTT
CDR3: CASTGQGGTGELFF

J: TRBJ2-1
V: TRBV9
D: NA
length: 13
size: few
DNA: TGTGCCAGCAGCGTAGGACTAGTCTATGAGCAGTTCTTC
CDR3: CASSVGLVYEQFF

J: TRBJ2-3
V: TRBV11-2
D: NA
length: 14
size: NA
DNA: TGTGCCAGCAGCCTTACTCAGGATCCAGATACGCAGTATTTT
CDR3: CASSLTQDPDTQYF

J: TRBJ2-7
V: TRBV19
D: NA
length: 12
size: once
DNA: TGTGCCAGTAGTACAGGTTCCTACGAGCAGTACTTC
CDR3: CASSTGSYEQYF

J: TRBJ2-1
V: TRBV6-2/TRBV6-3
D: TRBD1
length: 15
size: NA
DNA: TGTGCCAGCAGTTACCCAAGACAGGGGTACAATGAGCAGTTCTTC
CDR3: CASSYPRQGYNEQFF

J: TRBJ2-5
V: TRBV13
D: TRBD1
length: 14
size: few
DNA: TGTGCCAGCAGCGGACAGGATGGGGTAAAGACCCAGTACTTC
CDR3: CASSGQDGVKTQYF

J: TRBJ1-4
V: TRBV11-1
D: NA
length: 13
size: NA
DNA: TGTGCCAGCAGCCGCGGGGGCTGGGAAAAACTGTTTTTT
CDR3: CASSRGGWEKLFF